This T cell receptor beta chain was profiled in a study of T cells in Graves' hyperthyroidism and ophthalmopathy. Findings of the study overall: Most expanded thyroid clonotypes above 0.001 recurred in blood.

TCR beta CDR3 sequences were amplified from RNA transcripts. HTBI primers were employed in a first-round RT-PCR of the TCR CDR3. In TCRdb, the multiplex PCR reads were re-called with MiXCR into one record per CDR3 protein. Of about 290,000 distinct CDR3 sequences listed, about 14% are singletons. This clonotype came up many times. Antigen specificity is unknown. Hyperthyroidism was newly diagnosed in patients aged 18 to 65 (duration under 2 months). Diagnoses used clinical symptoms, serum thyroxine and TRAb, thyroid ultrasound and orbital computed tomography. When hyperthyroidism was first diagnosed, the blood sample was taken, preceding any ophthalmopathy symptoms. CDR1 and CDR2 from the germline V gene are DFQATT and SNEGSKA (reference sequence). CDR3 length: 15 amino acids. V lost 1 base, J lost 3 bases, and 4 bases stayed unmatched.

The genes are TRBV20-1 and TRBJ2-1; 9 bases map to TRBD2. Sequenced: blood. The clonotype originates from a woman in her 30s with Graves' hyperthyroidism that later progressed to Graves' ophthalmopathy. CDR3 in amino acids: CSARGASGNYNEQFF. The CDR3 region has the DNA TGCAGTGCTAGAGGGGCTAGCGGGAACTACAATGAGCAGTTCTTC.